This is a list of T cell receptor beta chains from one sample in a study of control samples from healthy donors and cancer patients. Sequenced by immunoSEQ multiplex PCR; TCRdb stores in-frame clones only, minus some. The table lists about 100,000 clones, 80% to 95% of them singletons. Source material: blood. The receptor set was obtained from a human donor in good health. The donor label of this sample is uncertain. CDR3s include the opening cysteine and the closing phenylalanine or tryptophan. The D gene is left open where the match is weak. The size entry is marked missing in some rows and otherwise reads once, few, many or a size class.

>TRBJ2-3|TRBV25-1|15|.|TRBD2
TGTGCCAGCAGTTTGGTTAGCGGGGGGTTAGATACGCAGTATTTT
CASSLVSGGLDTQYF
>TRBJ1-6|TRBV27|13|.|.
TGTGCCAGCAAATATCGACGGAATTCACCCCTCCACTTT
CASKYRRNSPLHF
>TRBJ2-1|TRBV7-9|16|.|TRBD1
TGTGCCAGCAGCCACGGGGACAGGGGTACCTACAATGAGCAGTTCTTC
CASSHGDRGTYNEQFF
>TRBJ1-5|TRBV3-1/TRBV3-2|15|.|TRBD1
TGTGCCAGCAGCCTCTCGGGCAGGGGGCTTCAGCCCCAGCATTTT
CASSLSGRGLQPQHF
>TRBJ2-5|TRBV3-1/TRBV3-2|18|.|TRBD2
TGTGCCAGCAGCCAAGATCGCCGGGGGGGAGCGACCCAAGAGACCCAGTACTTC
CASSQDRRGGATQETQYF
>TRBJ1-1|TRBV4-2|18|.|TRBD1
TGTGCCAGCAGCCAAGATGGATCAGGGGGCGCGATGAACACTGAAGCTTTCTTT
CASSQDGSGGAMNTEAFF
>TRBJ2-7|TRBV6-6|14|.|TRBD1
TGTGCCAGCAGTTACCGGGACAGGGTCGGCGAGCAGTACTTC
CASSYRDRVGEQYF
>TRBJ2-1|TRBV5-4|15|.|.
TGTGCCAGCAGCTTGGCCGGTGCAGGGGTTGGGGAGCAGTTCTTC
CASSLAGAGVGEQFF
>TRBJ1-2|TRBV7-9|13|once|.
TGTGCCAGCAGCTTAGGTCCCGACTATGGCTACACCTTC
CASSLGPDYGYTF
>TRBJ1-5|TRBV29-1|12|.|.
TGCAGCGTGGGGGACATCAATCAGCCCCAGCATTTT
CSVGDINQPQHF
>TRBJ2-7|TRBV15|14|once|.
TGTGCCACCAGCGGCCCTTTTAAGGCGGGCGAGCAGTACTTC
CATSGPFKAGEQYF
>TRBJ2-1|TRBV2|14|.|.
TGTGCCAGCAGTGAAAATTGGAGGGGCAATGAGCAGTTCTTC
CASSENWRGNEQFF
>TRBJ1-1|TRBV5-4|15|.|.
TGTGCCAGCAGCGATCCGGGACAAGCAAACACTGAAGCTTTCTTT
CASSDPGQANTEAFF
>TRBJ1-2|TRBV7-9|16|.|TRBD1
TGTGCCAGCAGCTACCAACAGGGGGCGATTAACTATGGCTACACCTTC
CASSYQQGAINYGYTF
>TRBJ2-3|TRBV19|11|.|.
TGTGCCAGTAGTCCTGGGGATACGCAGTATTTT
CASSPGDTQYF
>TRBJ1-2|TRBV19|15|.|.
TGTGCCAGTAGTATGCCGGGGGCATTCTACTATGGCTACACCTTC
CASSMPGAFYYGYTF
>TRBJ1-6|TRBV30|13|.|.
TGTGCCTGCCTCCGGGACGGCAGTTCACCCCTCCACTTT
CACLRDGSSPLHF
>TRBJ1-4|TRBV7-9|16|.|TRBD1
TGTGCCAGCAGCTTAAGGGGACAGGAGACTAATGAAAAACTGTTTTTT
CASSLRGQETNEKLFF
>TRBJ2-2|TRBV18|19|once|TRBD2
TGTGCCAGCTCAAACGGGAGAGCGGGGGGAACCGCGAACACCGGGGAGCTGTTTTTT
CASSNGRAGGTANTGELFF
>TRBJ1-2|TRBV6-5|15|.|.
TGTGCCAGCAGTTACTTTAGGGGCCAGGCCTATGGCTACACCTTC
CASSYFRGQAYGYTF
>TRBJ2-7|TRBV4-1|14|.|TRBD1
TGCGCCAGCAGTCGACAGGGTCCCTCCTACGAGCAGTACTTC
CASSRQGPSYEQYF
>TRBJ2-2|TRBV7-6|18|.|.
TGTGCCAGCAGCTTAGCCCTCCCGGGACCGACCGACACCGGGGAGCTGTTTTTT
CASSLALPGPTDTGELFF
>TRBJ2-1|TRBV5-1|15|.|.
TGCGCCAGCAGCTTGGAGCACGGTTCCTACAATGAGCAGTTCTTC
CASSLEHGSYNEQFF
>TRBJ1-2|TRBV27|14|.|.
TGTGCCAGCAGTCCACTGGGAGGGGACTATGGCTACACCTTC
CASSPLGGDYGYTF
>TRBJ1-2|TRBV25-1|15|.|TRBD1
TGTGCCAGCAGTGAATATATGGGGACAGAATATGGCTACACCTTC
CASSEYMGTEYGYTF